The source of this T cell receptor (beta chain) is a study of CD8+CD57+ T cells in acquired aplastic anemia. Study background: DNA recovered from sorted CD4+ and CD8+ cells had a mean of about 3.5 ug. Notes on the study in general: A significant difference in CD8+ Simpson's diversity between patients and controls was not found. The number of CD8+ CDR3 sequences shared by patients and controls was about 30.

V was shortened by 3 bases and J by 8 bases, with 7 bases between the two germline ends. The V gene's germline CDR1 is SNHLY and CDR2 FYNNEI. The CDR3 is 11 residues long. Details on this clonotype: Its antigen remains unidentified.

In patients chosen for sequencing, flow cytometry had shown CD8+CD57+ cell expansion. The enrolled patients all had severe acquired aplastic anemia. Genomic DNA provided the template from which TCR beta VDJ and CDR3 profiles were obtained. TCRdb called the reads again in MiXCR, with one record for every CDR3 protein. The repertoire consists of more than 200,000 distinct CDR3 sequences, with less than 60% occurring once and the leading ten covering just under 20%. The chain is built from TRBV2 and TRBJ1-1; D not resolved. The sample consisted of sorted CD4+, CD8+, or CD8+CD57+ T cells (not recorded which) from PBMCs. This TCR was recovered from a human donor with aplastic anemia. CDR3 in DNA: TGTGCCAGCAGTGAGACAACCGAAGCTTTCTTT. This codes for CASSETTEAFF.